One T cell receptor (beta chain) is described in this entry. Data came from immunoSEQ multiplex PCR; TCRdb stores just in-frame clones and leaves some out. The repertoire has about 7,600 clones, 81% of them found once; the top ten carry approximately 9%. These data originate in a study of immune evolution from preneoplasia to lung adenocarcinoma. V trimming: 2 bases; J trimming: 3 bases; junction bases outside the gene matches: 8. The CDR3 has 17 residues. CDR1 and CDR2 (germline): MNHEY, SMNVEV (reference sequence). The TCR sequence derives from a person aged 45-65 years with lung adenocarcinoma. The specimen sequenced was FFPE invasive lung adenocarcinoma tissue. The chain links TRBV27 to TRBJ1-4, with 8 bases that match TRBD1. The CDR3, as DNA: TGTGCCAGCAGTTTAAACGCCAGGGGGCATCCTAATGAAAAACTGTTTTTT. Translation: CASSLNARGHPNEKLFF.